This TCR beta chain derives from a study of early T cells in non-severe SARS-CoV-2 infection. Study overall: Bulk RNA from unsorted whole blood was sequenced; chains were unpaired.

TCRdb reanalysed the 5' RACE reads using MiXCR and keeps one entry per CDR3 protein. The table lists about 80,000 distinct CDR3 sequences, about 5% of them singletons. Losses at the gene ends were 7 bases for V and 8 bases for J; bases not matched to a gene: 18. The CDR3 length is 16 residues. Germline CDR1 reads SGHVS; CDR2 reads FQNEAQ. This clonotype was seen at least ten times. The chain links TRBV7-8 to TRBJ2-3; 7 positions match TRBD1. Specimen: whole blood, collected at baseline. This sequence was found in an adult who was a healthcare worker with PCR-confirmed SARS-CoV-2 infection or an uninfected control (not recorded which). The DNA of the CDR3 is TGTGCCAGCATCCCACAGGGGAGTCCCGTTCTTGGTACGCAGTATTTT. This codes for CASIPQGSPVLGTQYF.